The clone carrying this T cell receptor beta chain has only one observation. This entry belongs to a study of blood T cell repertoires in COVID-19. At the level of the study: The samples span acute and convalescent COVID-19 from the United States, Italy and Spain. The analysed material was cDNA or gDNA that came from T cells, B-cell-depleted T cells, or PBMCs.

V shed 0 bases and J shed 6 bases, with 13 bases lying between them. This CDR3 is built from 15 residues. Germline V CDR1 and CDR2: SGHRS, YFSETQ. Methods used by the authors: Reference gene primers were amplified, and this amplification served to estimate nucleated cell counts. The protocol was immunoSEQ multiplex PCR, while the TCRdb copy is restricted to in-frame clones and leaves out a portion. V, J and clone size are those of that table, while D and trimming were read from the DNA. Here the sample spans around 250,000 clones, 65% to 85% being singletons. Sample: peripheral blood. The chain links TRBV5-1 to TRBJ2-1; possibly TRBD1 for D (7 bases). This clonotype was obtained from a man between 50 and 59 years old with active or convalescent COVID-19. In DNA, the CDR3 is TGCGCCAGCAGCTTGGGGCAGGGGGGCTCCAATGAGCAGTTCTTC. Translated: CASSLGQGGSNEQFF. The full variable domain, with the rest looked up from reference TRBV5-1 and TRBJ2-1, is KAGVTQTPRYLIKTRGQQVTLSCSPISGHRSVSWYQQTPGQGLQFLFEYFSETQRNKGNFPGRFSGRQFSNSRSEMNVSTLELGDSALYLCASSLGQGGSNEQFFGPGTRLTVL.